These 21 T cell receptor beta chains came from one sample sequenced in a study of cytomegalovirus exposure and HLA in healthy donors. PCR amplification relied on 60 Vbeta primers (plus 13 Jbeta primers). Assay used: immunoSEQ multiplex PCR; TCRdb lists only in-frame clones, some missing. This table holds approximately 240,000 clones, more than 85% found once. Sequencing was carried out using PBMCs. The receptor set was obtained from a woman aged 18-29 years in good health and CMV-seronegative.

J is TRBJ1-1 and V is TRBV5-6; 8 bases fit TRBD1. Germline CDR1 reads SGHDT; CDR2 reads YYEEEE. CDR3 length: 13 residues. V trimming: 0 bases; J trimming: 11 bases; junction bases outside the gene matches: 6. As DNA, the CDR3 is TGTGCCAGCAGCTTGGACTACCGGGACAGGGCTTTCTTT. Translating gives CASSLDYRDRAFF.

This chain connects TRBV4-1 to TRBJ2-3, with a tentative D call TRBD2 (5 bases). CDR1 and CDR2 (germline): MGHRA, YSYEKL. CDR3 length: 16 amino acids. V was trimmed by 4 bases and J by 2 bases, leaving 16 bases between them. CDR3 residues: CASSRRLALSTDTQYF. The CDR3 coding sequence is TGCGCCAGCAGCCGCCGGCTAGCCCTGTCCACAGATACGCAGTATTTT.

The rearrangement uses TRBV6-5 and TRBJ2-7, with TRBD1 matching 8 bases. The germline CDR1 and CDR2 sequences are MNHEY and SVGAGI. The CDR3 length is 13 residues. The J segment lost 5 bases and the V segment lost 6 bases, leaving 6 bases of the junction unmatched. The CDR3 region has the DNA TGTGCCAGCAGCCGGACAGGGCTAAACGAGCAGTACTTC. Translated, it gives CASSRTGLNEQYF.

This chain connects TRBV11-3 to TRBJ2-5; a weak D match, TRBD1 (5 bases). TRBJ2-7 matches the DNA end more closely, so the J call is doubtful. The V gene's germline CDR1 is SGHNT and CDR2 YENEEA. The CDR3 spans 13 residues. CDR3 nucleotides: TGTGCCAGCAGCTTTAATCAGGGTGACGAGCAGTACTTC. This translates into CASSFNQGDEQYF.

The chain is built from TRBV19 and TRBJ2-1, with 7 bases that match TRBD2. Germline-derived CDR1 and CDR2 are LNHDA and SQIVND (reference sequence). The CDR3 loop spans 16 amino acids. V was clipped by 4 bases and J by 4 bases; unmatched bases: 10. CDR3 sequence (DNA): TGTGCCAGTAGTAGGGGAGGGTCGATTGGGTACAATGAGCAGTTCTTC. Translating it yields CASSRGGSIGYNEQFF.

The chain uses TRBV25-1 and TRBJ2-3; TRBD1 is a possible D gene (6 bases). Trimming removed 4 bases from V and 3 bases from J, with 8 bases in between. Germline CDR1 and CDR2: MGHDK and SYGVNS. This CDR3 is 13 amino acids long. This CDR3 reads CASSVGATDTQYF. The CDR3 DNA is TGTGCCAGCAGTGTGGGGGCAACAGATACGCAGTATTTT.

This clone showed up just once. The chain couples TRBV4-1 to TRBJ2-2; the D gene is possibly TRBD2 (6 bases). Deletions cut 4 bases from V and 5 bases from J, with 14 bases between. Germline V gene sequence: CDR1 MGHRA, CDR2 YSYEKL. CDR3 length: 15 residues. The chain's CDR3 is CASSPLARSTGELFF. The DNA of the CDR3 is TGCGCCAGCAGCCCGCTAGCGCGATCAACCGGGGAGCTGTTTTTT.

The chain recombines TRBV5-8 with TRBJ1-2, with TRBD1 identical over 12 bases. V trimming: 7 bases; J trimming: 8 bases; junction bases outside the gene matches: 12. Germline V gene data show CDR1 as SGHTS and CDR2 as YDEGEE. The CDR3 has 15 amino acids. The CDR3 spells CASRLRGQGAIGYTF. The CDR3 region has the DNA TGTGCCAGCCGCCTACGGGGACAGGGGGCCATAGGCTACACCTTC.

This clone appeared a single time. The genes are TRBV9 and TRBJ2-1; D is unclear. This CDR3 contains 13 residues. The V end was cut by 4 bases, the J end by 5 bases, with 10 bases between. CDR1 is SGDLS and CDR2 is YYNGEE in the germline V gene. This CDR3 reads CASSTDTDNEQFF. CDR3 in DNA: TGTGCCAGCAGCACCGACACCGACAATGAGCAGTTCTTC.

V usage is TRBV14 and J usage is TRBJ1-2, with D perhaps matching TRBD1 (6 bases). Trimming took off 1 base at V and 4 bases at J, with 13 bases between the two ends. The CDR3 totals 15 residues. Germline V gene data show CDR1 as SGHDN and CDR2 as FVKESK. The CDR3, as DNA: TGTGCCAGCAGCCAAGGTGGGGGCTATGGCTATGGCTACACCTTC. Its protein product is CASSQGGGYGYGYTF. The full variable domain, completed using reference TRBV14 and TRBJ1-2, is EAGVTQFPSHSVIEKGQTVTLRCDPISGHDNLYWYRRVMGKEIKFLLHFVKESKQDESGMPNNRFLAERTGGTYSTLKVQPAELEDSGVYFCASSQGGGYGYGYTFGSGTRLTVV.

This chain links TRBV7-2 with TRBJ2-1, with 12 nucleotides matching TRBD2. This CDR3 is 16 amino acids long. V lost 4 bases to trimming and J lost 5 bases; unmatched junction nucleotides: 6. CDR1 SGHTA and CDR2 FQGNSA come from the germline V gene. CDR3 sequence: CASSSPRLAGDNEQFF. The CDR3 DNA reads TGTGCCAGCAGCTCCCCACGACTAGCGGGGGACAATGAGCAGTTCTTC.

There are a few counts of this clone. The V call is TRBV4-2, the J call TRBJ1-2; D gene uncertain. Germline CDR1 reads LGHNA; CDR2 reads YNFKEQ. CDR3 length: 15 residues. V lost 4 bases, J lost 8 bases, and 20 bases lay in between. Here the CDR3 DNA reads TGTGCCAGCAGCCCTGAGATTGATACAGCTTACGGCTACACCTTC. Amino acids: CASSPEIDTAYGYTF.

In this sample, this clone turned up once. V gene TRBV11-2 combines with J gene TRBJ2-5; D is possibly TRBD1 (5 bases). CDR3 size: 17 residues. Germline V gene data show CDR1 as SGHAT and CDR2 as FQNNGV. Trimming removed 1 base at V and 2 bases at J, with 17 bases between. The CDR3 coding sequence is TGTGCCAGCAGCTTAGGTGGCGTCGGCAGGGATCAAGAGACCCAGTACTTC. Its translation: CASSLGGVGRDQETQYF.

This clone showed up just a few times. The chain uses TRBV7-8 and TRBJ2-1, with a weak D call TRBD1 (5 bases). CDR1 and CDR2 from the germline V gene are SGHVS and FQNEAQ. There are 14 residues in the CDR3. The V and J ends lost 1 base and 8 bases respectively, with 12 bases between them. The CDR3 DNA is TGTGCCAGCAGCTTAGTACAGGCCAGAGATGAGCAGTTCTTC. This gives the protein CASSLVQARDEQFF.

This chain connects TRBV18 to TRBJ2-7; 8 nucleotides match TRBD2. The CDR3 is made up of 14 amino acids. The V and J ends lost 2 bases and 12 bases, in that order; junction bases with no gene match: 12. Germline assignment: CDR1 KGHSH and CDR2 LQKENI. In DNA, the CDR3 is TGTGCCAGCTCACCAGTTAGCGGGGCCGATGCGACGTACTTC. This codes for CASSPVSGADATYF.

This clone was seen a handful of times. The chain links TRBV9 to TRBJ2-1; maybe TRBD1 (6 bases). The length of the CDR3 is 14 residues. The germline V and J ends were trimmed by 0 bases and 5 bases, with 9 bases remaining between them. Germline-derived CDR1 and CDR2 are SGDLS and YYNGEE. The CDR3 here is CASSVAGHNNEQFF. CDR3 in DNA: TGTGCCAGCAGCGTAGCGGGACACAACAATGAGCAGTTCTTC.

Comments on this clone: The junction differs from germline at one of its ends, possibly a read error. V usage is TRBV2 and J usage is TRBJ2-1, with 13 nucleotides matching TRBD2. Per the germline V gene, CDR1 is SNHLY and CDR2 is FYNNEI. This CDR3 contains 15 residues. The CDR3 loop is CASSEGLAGAVEQFF. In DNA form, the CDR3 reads TGTGCCAGCAGCGAAGGACTAGCGGGAGCAGTTGAGCAGTTCTTC.

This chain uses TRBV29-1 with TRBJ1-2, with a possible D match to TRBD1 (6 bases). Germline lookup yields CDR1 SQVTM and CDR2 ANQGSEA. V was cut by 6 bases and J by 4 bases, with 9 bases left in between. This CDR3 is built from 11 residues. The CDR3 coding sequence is TGCAGCGTCTTACAGGGCTATGGCTACACCTTC. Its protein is CSVLQGYGYTF. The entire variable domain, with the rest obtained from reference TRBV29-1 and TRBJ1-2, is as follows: SAVISQKPSRDICQRGTSLTIQCQVDSQVTMMFWYRQQPGQSLTLIATANQGSEATYESGFVIDKFPISRPNLTFSTLTVSNMSPEDSSIYLCSVLQGYGYTFGSGTRLTVV.

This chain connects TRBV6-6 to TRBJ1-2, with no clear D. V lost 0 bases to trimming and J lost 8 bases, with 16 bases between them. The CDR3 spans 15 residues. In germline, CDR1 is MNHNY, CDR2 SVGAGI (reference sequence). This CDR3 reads CASSYSPWSVYGYTF. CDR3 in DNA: TGTGCCAGCAGTTACTCCCCCTGGAGCGTGTACGGCTACACCTTC.

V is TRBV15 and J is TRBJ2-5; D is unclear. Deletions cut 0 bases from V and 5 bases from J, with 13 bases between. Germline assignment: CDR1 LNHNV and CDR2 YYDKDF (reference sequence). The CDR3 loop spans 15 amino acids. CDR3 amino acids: CATSRDGSFVETQYF. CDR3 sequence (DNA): TGTGCCACCAGCAGAGATGGTAGTTTTGTCGAGACCCAGTACTTC.

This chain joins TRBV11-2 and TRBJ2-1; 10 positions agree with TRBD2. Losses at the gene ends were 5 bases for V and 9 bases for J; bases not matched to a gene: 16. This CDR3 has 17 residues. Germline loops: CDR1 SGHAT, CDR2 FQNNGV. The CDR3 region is CASSRAGSGRRHGEQFF. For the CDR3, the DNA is TGTGCCAGCAGCCGTGCGGGTAGCGGGAGGAGACACGGTGAGCAGTTCTTC.